These 21 T cell receptor beta chains were all obtained from the same sample, sequenced in a study of response to subunit inactivated influenza vaccine. TCRdb called the RT-PCR reads again in MiXCR, with one record for every CDR3 protein. The repertoire includes roughly 170,000 distinct CDR3 sequences, 7.5% to 10% of them detected once, and about a tenth sits in the top ten. The sequences come from non-naive T cells sorted from PBMCs, collected on the day of vaccination. All receptors derive from a man in his forties or fifties who received an inactivated influenza vaccine.

This clonotype has more than one count but fewer than ten. The chain has TRBV20-1 and TRBJ2-3, with 7 bases identical to TRBD2. V gave up 6 bases and J gave up 1 base; unmatched junction bases: 10. Germline V gene data show CDR1 as DFQATT and CDR2 as SNEGSKA (reference sequence). This CDR3 region has 15 residues. Here the CDR3 reads CSAVTGLEGTDTQYF. CDR3 DNA sequence: TGCAGTGCCGTAACCGGACTAGAGGGCACAGATACGCAGTATTTT.

The V call is TRBV20-1, the J call TRBJ2-3; 9 nucleotides align to TRBD2. Germline V gene sequence: CDR1 DFQATT, CDR2 SNEGSKA (reference sequence). The CDR3 has 16 residues. V trimming: 1 base; J trimming: 2 bases; junction bases outside the gene matches: 7. The CDR3 DNA is TGCAGTGCTAGAGGCTCGAAGCGGGGGGCCACAGATACGCAGTATTTT. Translating gives CSARGSKRGATDTQYF.

The CDR3 loop reads CASSLNLAGGYVYNEQFF. The CDR3 DNA sequence: TGTGCCAGCAGCTTAAACCTAGCGGGAGGATACGTATACAATGAGCAGTTCTTC. The chain uses TRBV7-6 and TRBJ2-1; 11 nucleotides line up with TRBD2. The trim removed 2 bases at V and 4 bases at J, leaving 10 bases unmatched. The germline CDR1 and CDR2 sequences are SGHVS and FNYEAQ. The CDR3 has 18 amino acids.

The V and J genes are TRBV9 and TRBJ2-7, with 8 bases lining up with TRBD1. CDR1 is SGDLS, CDR2 YYNGEE, per germline. The CDR3 covers 13 residues. The trim removed 3 bases at V and 6 bases at J, leaving 5 bases unmatched. CDR3 loop: CASSESGQGEQYF. The CDR3 nucleotides are TGTGCCAGCAGCGAGTCTGGACAGGGCGAGCAGTACTTC.

The gene calls are TRBV4-1 and TRBJ2-7; D may be TRBD2 (6 bases). The CDR3 has 15 residues. The V end lost 2 bases, the J end lost 2 bases, and 13 bases lay between the germline ends. In germline, CDR1 is MGHRA, CDR2 YSYEKL. The CDR3 DNA sequence: TGCGCCAGCAGCCAAATAGCGGAGCCCCCCTACGAGCAGTACTTC. The encoded protein is CASSQIAEPPYEQYF.

CDR3 coding DNA: TGTGCCAGCAACTGGGCTAGCGGGCAAGAGACCCAGTACTTC. Translating it yields CASNWASGQETQYF. The chain links TRBV2 to TRBJ2-5, with TRBD2 matching 8 bases. V was clipped by 7 bases and J by 2 bases; unmatched bases: 6. CDR3 length: 14 amino acids. Germline V lookup: CDR1 SNHLY, CDR2 FYNNEI.

This clonotype was observed a handful of times. The chain links TRBV3-1 to TRBJ1-1; no firm D call. The CDR3 covers 13 residues. Looked up from germline, CDR1 is LGHDT and CDR2 is YNNKEL (reference sequence). The V gene lost 4 bases and the J gene lost 5 bases, with 11 bases spanning the gap. The CDR3 protein is CASSPGQATEAFF. The CDR3 nucleotides read TGTGCCAGCAGCCCCGGGCAGGCGACTGAAGCTTTCTTT.

This clonotype has ten or more counts. The chain links TRBV28 to TRBJ2-4; 8 bases are a match to TRBD1. Germline V gene data show CDR1 as MDHEN and CDR2 as SYDVKM. The CDR3 has 16 residues. V lost 4 bases to trimming and J lost 0 bases; unmatched junction nucleotides: 5. The CDR3 DNA reads TGTGCCAGCAGTTCTTACAGGGGGTTAGCCAAAAACATTCAGTACTTC. This translates into CASSSYRGLAKNIQYF. The full variable domain, in which reference TRBV28 and TRBJ2-4 provide the parts outside the CDR3, is DVKVTQSSRYLVKRTGEKVFLECVQDMDHENMFWYRQDPGLGLRLIYFSYDVKMKEKGDIPEGYSVSREKKERFSLILESASTNQTSMYLCASSSYRGLAKNIQYFGAGTRLSVL.

This clonotype was counted a few times. V and J are TRBV6-4 and TRBJ2-1, with D unclear. V lost 0 bases and J 12 bases, leaving 12 bases between the germline ends. There are 13 residues in the CDR3. Germline V lookup: CDR1 MRHNA, CDR2 SNTAGT. The CDR3 DNA sequence: TGTGCCAGCAGTGACTCCCAGCAGGCTAGGCAGTTCTTC. The encoded protein is CASSDSQQARQFF.

In the case of this clonotype: A read error may be the cause here, since a much bigger clone is one base away. V and J are TRBV28 and TRBJ2-1; no definite D call. Germline-derived CDR1 and CDR2 are MDHEN and SYDVKM. The CDR3 has 12 amino acids. This CDR3 reads CTSNLGLNEQFF. The CDR3 DNA is TGTACCAGCAACTTAGGCCTGAATGAGCAGTTCTTC.

At least ten counts were recorded for this clonotype. The J gene is TRBJ2-2, the V gene TRBV7-3, with D uncertain. Trimming took 3 bases from V and 3 from J, leaving 5 bases between them. Germline CDR1 is SGHTA and CDR2 is FQGTGA. This CDR3 is 13 amino acids long. CDR3 DNA: TGTGCCAGCAGCTTGGTGGACACCGGGGAGCTGTTTTTT. The encoded protein is CASSLVDTGELFF.

This clonotype was seen ten or more times. The rearrangement links TRBV5-1 to TRBJ2-7; no clear D gene. Trimming took 5 bases from V and 1 from J, leaving 13 bases between them. The CDR3 has 14 amino acids. Germline V gene sequence: CDR1 SGHRS, CDR2 YFSETQ. CDR3 in DNA: TGCGCCAGCAGTTCATCGGTGGGGTCCTACGAGCAGTACTTC. Its protein is CASSSSVGSYEQYF.

The rearrangement joins TRBV6-1 to TRBJ1-1, with 7 positions matching TRBD1. This CDR3 is 16 amino acids long. Losses at the gene ends were 7 bases for V and 4 bases for J; bases not matched to a gene: 15. Germline lookup yields CDR1 MNHNS and CDR2 SASEGT. CDR3 DNA sequence: TGTGCCAGCACCCTAAGGGTGGGACAGACCTCCACTGAAGCTTTCTTT. Its protein product is CASTLRVGQTSTEAFF.

This clonotype came up a few times. The V and J genes are TRBV14 and TRBJ1-6; 7 bases fit TRBD1. V trimming: 1 base; J trimming: 6 bases; junction bases outside the gene matches: 3. CDR3 length: 15 residues. CDR1 and CDR2 from the germline V gene are SGHDN and FVKESK. The CDR3: CASSQGTGFNSPLHF. CDR3 coding DNA: TGTGCCAGCAGCCAAGGGACAGGTTTTAATTCACCCCTCCACTTT.

This clonotype was counted ten times or more. The chain links TRBV30 to TRBJ1-1, with a weak D call TRBD1 (5 bases). V was shortened by 5 bases and J by 5 bases, with 12 bases between the two germline ends. Germline CDR1 is GTSNPN and CDR2 is SVGIG (reference sequence). The CDR3 spans 12 residues. CDR3 bases: TGTGCCTGGGGGGAGAGGGGTACTGAAGCTTTCTTT. This sequence encodes CAWGERGTEAFF.

This clonotype has at least ten counts. The V call is TRBV28, the J call TRBJ2-5; D is undetermined. The V end lost 3 bases, the J end lost 2 bases, and 10 bases lay between the germline ends. CDR1 is MDHEN, CDR2 SYDVKM, per germline. CDR3 length: 14 residues. CDR3 DNA sequence: TGTGCCAGCAGTTTTGTAGGGCAACAAGAGACCCAGTACTTC. Amino acids: CASSFVGQQETQYF. The full variable domain, in which reference TRBV28 and TRBJ2-5 provide the parts outside the CDR3, is DVKVTQSSRYLVKRTGEKVFLECVQDMDHENMFWYRQDPGLGLRLIYFSYDVKMKEKGDIPEGYSVSREKKERFSLILESASTNQTSMYLCASSFVGQQETQYFGPGTRLLVL.

This clonotype was found a few times. The chain uses TRBV5-4 and TRBJ2-5; tentative D call: TRBD1 (5 bases). V lost 0 bases, J lost 2 bases, and 17 bases lay in between. Germline lookup yields CDR1 SGHNT and CDR2 YYREEE (reference sequence). CDR3 size: 17 residues. The CDR3 DNA reads as TGTGCCAGCAGCTTGGGGAACCCCAGGGCGGAGCAAGAGACCCAGTACTTC. It translates to CASSLGNPRAEQETQYF.

Turning to this clonotype: At one boundary the junction diverges from the germline segment, which might be a read error. The chain joins TRBV12-3 or TRBV12-4 to TRBJ2-1, with TRBD2 matching 16 bases. CDR3 length: 19 residues. CDR3 in amino acids: CTSCSGTSGRARSYNEQFF. Here the CDR3 DNA reads TGTACCAGCTGTTCAGGGACTAGCGGGAGGGCCAGGTCCTACAATGAGCAGTTCTTC.

V is TRBV4-3 and J is TRBJ2-2; TRBD1 or TRBD2 may be the D gene (5 bases each). Per germline, CDR1 LGHNA and CDR2 YSLEER. V was pared by 3 bases and J by 0 bases, with 8 bases between. The CDR3 sequence is 15 residues long. The CDR3 loop is CASSQGTTNTGELFF. In nucleotides, the CDR3 is TGCGCCAGCAGCCAGGGGACGACGAACACCGGGGAGCTGTTTTTT.

This clonotype showed up just a few times. CDR3 coding DNA: TGTGCCAGCAGTTTCCGTCCGGCCGCGTTCTCTGGGGCCAACGTCCTGACTTTC. This encodes CASSFRPAAFSGANVLTF. The genes are TRBV14 and TRBJ2-6, with D unclear. Germline V gene data show CDR1 as SGHDN and CDR2 as FVKESK. Trimming took 6 bases from V and 0 from J, leaving 18 bases between them. This CDR3 spans 18 amino acids. The whole variable domain, filled in from reference TRBV14 and TRBJ2-6, reads EAGVTQFPSHSVIEKGQTVTLRCDPISGHDNLYWYRRVMGKEIKFLLHFVKESKQDESGMPNNRFLAERTGGTYSTLKVQPAELEDSGVYFCASSFRPAAFSGANVLTFGAGSRLTVL.

In this sample, this clonotype turned up a few times. V and J are TRBV4-3 and TRBJ2-1; D may be TRBD1 (6 bases). From germline, CDR1 is LGHNA and CDR2 YSLEER. The CDR3 extends over 16 amino acids. The germline V and J ends were trimmed by 0 bases and 6 bases, with 15 bases remaining between them. The CDR3 bases are TGCGCCAGCAGCCAAGATTACGGCCGAGGGGGCAATGAGCAGTTCTTC. Amino acid sequence: CASSQDYGRGGNEQFF.